The sequence of this T cell receptor beta chain was determined in a study of T cell repertoires in cytomegalovirus infection. For the study at large: The authors relied on CMV epitopes, both recently identified HLA-C-restricted and well-studied HLA-B-restricted. Public TCR beta signatures provided an indication of both CMV infection and a matching HLA type.

Study-wide results and caveats: In two of eight donors, the top clonotype was HLA-C-restricted CMV-specific. Carriage of CMV together with the relevant HLA was identifiable through cumulative public TCR beta family frequency.

TCRdb reanalysed the reads using MiXCR and keeps one entry per CDR3 protein. The sample consists of roughly 990,000 distinct CDR3 sequences, roughly 31% of them appearing once. Germline V gene data show CDR1 as MNHEY and CDR2 as SVGEGT. V shed 8 bases and J shed 0 bases, with 11 bases lying between them. The CDR3 extends over 14 amino acids. This clonotype was observed a few times. What it binds is not known. The TCR was taken from a human donor in good health (CMV status not recorded). Some clones in this sample may be carry-over from other donors' samples. The rearrangement joins TRBV6-2 or TRBV6-3 to TRBJ2-1, with a tentative D call TRBD2 (5 bases). The sequencing used cultured CD8+ T cells from PBMCs, collected from culture after CMV antigen stimulation. The CDR3 spells CASEEESSYNEQFF. CDR3 sequence (DNA): TGTGCCAGCGAGGAGGAAAGCTCCTACAATGAGCAGTTCTTC.